This TCR beta chain was identified in a study of OX40 agonist ivuxolimab in advanced cancers. At the level of the study: Patients were infused with ivuxolimab every 2 weeks at 0.01 to 10 mg/kg. The dose-escalation cohort was about 86% male, with a mean age of about 56 years, ranging about 23 to 90.

Sequenced by immunoSEQ multiplex PCR; TCRdb stores in-frame clones only, minus some. Of about 120,000 clones listed, approximately 90% are singletons. Baseline was the first blood sampling point, followed by cycle 4 day 1 and cycle 7 day 1. Findings and caveats of the study: Expanded clones were, on average, more numerous in CD8+ T cells than in CD4+.

With 3 bases removed from V and 9 bases from J, the gap between germline ends came to 6 bases. CDR1 and CDR2 from the germline V gene are SGHTA and FQGNSA. The CDR3 has 12 amino acids. As concerns this clone: The antigen is unknown.

Source: CD4+ or CD8+ T cells sorted from blood, taken in a trial of the OX40 agonist ivuxolimab. V gene TRBV7-2 combines with J gene TRBJ1-6; no firm D call. This sequence was found in an adult with an advanced solid tumor such as melanoma, head and neck, liver or kidney cancer. This chain's CDR3 is CASSFNGSPLHF. The CDR3 DNA sequence: TGTGCCAGCAGCTTTAATGGTTCACCCCTCCACTTT.